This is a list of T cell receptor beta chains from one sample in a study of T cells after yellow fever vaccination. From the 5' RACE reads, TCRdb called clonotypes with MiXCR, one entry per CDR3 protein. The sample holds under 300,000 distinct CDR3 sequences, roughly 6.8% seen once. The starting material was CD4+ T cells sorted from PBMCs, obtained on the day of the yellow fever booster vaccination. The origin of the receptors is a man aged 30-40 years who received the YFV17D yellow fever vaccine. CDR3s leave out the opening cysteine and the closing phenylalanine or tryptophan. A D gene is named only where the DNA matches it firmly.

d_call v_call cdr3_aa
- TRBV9 ASSVSWAGYNEQF
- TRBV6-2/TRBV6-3 ASRIQGAREQY
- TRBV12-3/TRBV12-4 ASSLKKGEGQPQH
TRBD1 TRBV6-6 ASYRGGTEAF
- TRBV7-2 ASSLESGHYEQY
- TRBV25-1 ASTQWGAGELF
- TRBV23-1 ASSPILNGPTGELF
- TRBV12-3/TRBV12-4 ASSFGWTLRNQPQH
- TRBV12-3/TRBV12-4 ASSPVYSLTQETQY
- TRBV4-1 ASRPGDTRSYNEQF
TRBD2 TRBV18 ASSPDRAGDNEQF
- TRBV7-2 ASSLGGRGAEKY
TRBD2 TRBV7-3 ASSGGTSGSYEQF
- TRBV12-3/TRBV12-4 ASSFEATSGYT
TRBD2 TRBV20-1 SARGTGTSGDYEQY
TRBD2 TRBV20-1 SARVGTSNHEQY
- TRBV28 ASSLFRTFGNEQF